This entry lists 24 T cell receptor beta chains sequenced from one sample in a study of shared clonotypes between healthy human individuals. The data were produced by immunoSEQ multiplex PCR, yet TCRdb's version contains in-frame clones alone and is incomplete. The top ten clones hold around 1.4% of a sample with about 980,000 clones, approximately 76% of them seen once. Sequenced material: memory CD4+ T cells sorted from blood. The sample's subset: CD45RA-negative fraction. These receptors came from a man aged 18 to 29 in good health.

The chain has TRBV6-5 and TRBJ2-7; D ambiguous. CDR3 size: 12 residues. Per germline, CDR1 MNHEY and CDR2 SVGAGI. V lost 0 bases, J lost 6 bases, and 6 bases lay in between. As DNA, the CDR3 is TGTGCCAGCAGTTACTCGGTCGGCGAGCAGTACTTC. It is translated as CASSYSVGEQYF.

This clone was picked up a small number of times. The CDR3 DNA follows: TGTGCCAGCAGTGAGGCCCGGGTGCGGAAGGGCAATCAGCCCCAGCATTTT. It is translated as CASSEARVRKGNQPQHF. This rearrangement joins TRBV6-1 to TRBJ1-5, with D uncertain. The CDR3 extends over 17 amino acids. In germline, CDR1 is MNHNS, CDR2 SASEGT. Trimming took 3 bases from V and 2 from J, leaving 17 bases between them.

The chain is built from TRBV5-4 and TRBJ2-2, with a tentative D call TRBD2 (5 bases). This CDR3 is built from 17 residues. V was clipped by 0 bases and J by 5 bases, with 17 bases between them. The germline gives CDR1 SGHNT, CDR2 YYREEE (reference sequence). In nucleotides, the CDR3 is TGTGCCAGCAGCTTGGTGGGTGCGGGCCCTAGAACCGGGGAGCTGTTTTTT. It encodes CASSLVGAGPRTGELFF.

This clone was seen a handful of times. This rearrangement joins TRBV9 to TRBJ2-2, with 10 positions matching TRBD2. Germline trimming cut 3 bases from V and 4 bases from J; bases unmatched to any gene: 3. The germline gives CDR1 SGDLS, CDR2 YYNGEE. The CDR3 is 15 amino acids. The CDR3 reads CASSGRTSGTGELFF. CDR3 DNA: TGTGCCAGCAGCGGGAGGACTAGCGGCACCGGGGAGCTGTTTTTT.

V usage is TRBV30 and J usage is TRBJ2-6; no firm D call. V gave up 5 bases and J gave up 0 bases, with 8 bases separating them. The CDR3 sequence is 14 residues long. Germline loops: CDR1 GTSNPN, CDR2 SVGIG (reference sequence). CDR3 in DNA: TGTGCCTGGGCGTTAAGCTCTGGGGCCAACGTCCTGACTTTC. This translates into CAWALSSGANVLTF.

This chain connects TRBV7-2 to TRBJ2-5; possible D gene TRBD2, 5 bases. CDR3 length: 18 residues. V lost 1 base to trimming and J lost 2 bases, with 20 bases between them. Germline V gene lookup returns CDR1 SGHTA and CDR2 FQGNSA. CDR3 region: CASSLGRVKQPPQETQYF. The CDR3, as DNA: TGTGCCAGCAGCTTAGGGCGGGTCAAGCAGCCCCCACAAGAGACCCAGTACTTC.

The rearrangement links TRBV7-8 to TRBJ2-7; TRBD2 matches at 9 bases. There are 15 residues in the CDR3. CDR1 and CDR2 (germline): SGHVS, FQNEAQ. The trim removed 1 base at V and 2 bases at J, leaving 3 bases unmatched. CDR3 in amino acids: CASSLESSGTYEQYF. CDR3 DNA sequence: TGTGCCAGCAGCTTAGAGTCTAGCGGGACCTACGAGCAGTACTTC.

The rearrangement uses TRBV30 and TRBJ2-5, with D tentatively TRBD2 (6 bases). Germline loops: CDR1 GTSNPN, CDR2 SVGIG (reference sequence). The CDR3 consists of 13 residues. Trimming removed 5 bases from V and 7 bases from J, with 17 bases in between. CDR3 sequence reads: CAWGLGTAGTQYF. Written as DNA, the CDR3 is TGTGCCTGGGGCCTCGGGACTGCAGGGACCCAGTACTTC.

This chain links TRBV16 with TRBJ1-5, with D hard to call. The CDR3 has 13 amino acids. In germline, CDR1 is KGHSY, CDR2 FQNENV. V lost 2 bases and J lost 6, with 8 bases in between. CDR3 residues: CASSQISAQPQHF. Here the CDR3 DNA reads TGTGCCAGCAGCCAAATAAGTGCTCAGCCCCAGCATTTT.

This chain connects TRBV7-9 to TRBJ1-6; D unresolved. The length of the CDR3 is 14 residues. Trimming stripped 10 bases from V and 5 bases from J, with 15 bases between. Germline lookup yields CDR1 SEHNR and CDR2 FQNEAQ (reference sequence). The CDR3 is CATEEQRDNSPLHF. The DNA for the CDR3 is TGTGCCACCGAAGAACAGAGAGATAATTCACCCCTCCACTTT. The complete variable domain, with remaining parts taken from reference TRBV7-9 and TRBJ1-6, reads DTGVSQNPRHKITKRGQNVTFRCDPISEHNRLYWYRQTLGQGPEFLTYFQNEAQLEKSRLLSDRFSAERPKGSFSTLEIQRTEQGDSAMYLCATEEQRDNSPLHFGNGTRLTVT.

This clone was observed many times. The rearrangement joins TRBV6-1 to TRBJ1-6; D is undetermined. Germline V lookup: CDR1 MNHNS, CDR2 SASEGT. This CDR3 is 10 amino acids long. Trimming stripped 8 bases from V and 10 bases from J, with 6 bases between. CDR3 coding DNA: TGTGCCAGCGGACCCTCACCCCTCCACTTT. It translates to CASGPSPLHF.

This chain's CDR3 is CASSFYGPTDTQYF. The CDR3 DNA is TGTGCCAGCAGCTTTTACGGGCCCACAGATACGCAGTATTTT. The gene calls are TRBV7-6 and TRBJ2-3, with D unclear. With 3 bases removed from V and 2 bases from J, the gap between germline ends came to 9 bases. The CDR3 is 14 amino acids. Germline CDR1 SGHVS, CDR2 FNYEAQ.

This sequence joins TRBV2 and TRBJ1-2, with no clear D. V lost 6 bases to trimming and J lost 7 bases, with 12 bases between them. The CDR3 length is 12 residues. Germline values: CDR1 SNHLY, CDR2 FYNNEI. CDR3 residues: CASRVGGFGYTF. The CDR3 nucleotides read TGTGCCAGCAGGGTGGGTGGGTTTGGCTACACCTTC.

The V and J genes are TRBV27 and TRBJ2-3; 10 positions match TRBD1. Trimming removed 6 bases from V and 4 bases from J; junction bases left unmatched: 10. The CDR3 sequence is 16 residues long. CDR1 and CDR2 (germline): MNHEY, SMNVEV (reference sequence). CDR3 in DNA: TGTGCCAGCAGACGCCGGGACAGGGGTTCGGCAGATACGCAGTATTTT. The encoded protein is CASRRRDRGSADTQYF.

This clone turned up a few times. The chain couples TRBV10-2 to TRBJ2-7, with D perhaps being TRBD1 or TRBD2 (5 bases each). This CDR3 has 14 residues. Trimming cost V 7 bases and J 2 bases, with 15 bases left between them. Germline loops: CDR1 WSHSY, CDR2 SAAADI. Here the CDR3 DNA reads TGCGCCAGCACCCTTCGGGACGTAACCTACGAGCAGTACTTC. It specifies CASTLRDVTYEQYF.

This clone was seen only once. V and J are TRBV4-2 and TRBJ2-1; D is ambiguous. The CDR3 covers 15 residues. Trimming stripped 4 bases from V and 0 bases from J, with 10 bases between. The germline V gene encodes CDR1 LGHNA and CDR2 YNFKEQ. The CDR3 sequence is CASSPSRSSYNEQFF. The CDR3 DNA sequence: TGTGCCAGCAGCCCATCGAGGAGCTCCTACAATGAGCAGTTCTTC.

The chain links TRBV7-9 to TRBJ2-7; 9 bases map to TRBD1. Looked up from germline, CDR1 is SEHNR and CDR2 is FQNEAQ (reference sequence). V was pared by 5 bases and J by 6 bases, with 11 bases of the junction left unmatched. The CDR3 length is 15 residues. Here the CDR3 reads CASSLDRGRSVEQYF. The CDR3 DNA reads as TGTGCCAGCAGCCTCGACAGGGGGAGATCGGTCGAGCAGTACTTC.

V gene TRBV18 combines with J gene TRBJ2-3, with unresolved D. V lost 0 bases to trimming and J lost 1 base, with 8 bases between them. Looked up from germline, CDR1 is KGHSH and CDR2 is LQKENI. CDR3 length: 15 residues. The DNA for the CDR3 is TGTGCCAGCTCACCACCAGTTATGCGCACAGATACGCAGTATTTT. Protein: CASSPPVMRTDTQYF.

The V call is TRBV2, the J call TRBJ2-3, with D unresolved. The V end lost 4 bases, the J end lost 8 bases, and 10 bases lay between the germline ends. The CDR3 spans 12 residues. Germline CDR1 is SNHLY and CDR2 is FYNNEI. CDR3 region: CASSVVVGTQYF. CDR3 sequence (DNA): TGTGCCAGCAGTGTCGTCGTAGGTACGCAGTATTTT.

The chain joins TRBV11-3 to TRBJ2-2; D remains unclear. The CDR3 totals 15 residues. Trimming removed 8 bases from V and 0 bases from J, with 13 bases in between. Germline V gene lookup returns CDR1 SGHNT and CDR2 YENEEA. The CDR3 protein is CASSAGSSNTGELFF. The CDR3 DNA is TGTGCCAGCTCCGCCGGCAGTTCGAACACCGGGGAGCTGTTTTTT.

The chain couples TRBV19 to TRBJ2-1; a possible D gene is TRBD2 (6 bases). From germline, CDR1 is LNHDA and CDR2 SQIVND (reference sequence). There are 15 residues in the CDR3. V lost 4 bases, J lost 0 bases, and 10 bases lay in between. The CDR3 bases are TGTGCCAGTAGTAGCGGGGTTAGCTCCTACAATGAGCAGTTCTTC. Protein sequence: CASSSGVSSYNEQFF.

As regards this clone: Distinct nucleotide sequences in the sample also encode this CDR3. J is TRBJ2-2 and V is TRBV9; D remains ambiguous. Germline V gene lookup returns CDR1 SGDLS and CDR2 YYNGEE. V lost 0 bases to trimming and J lost 0 bases, with 3 bases between them. The CDR3 runs to 14 residues. CDR3 region: CASSVVANTGELFF. CDR3 DNA sequence: TGTGCCAGCAGCGTAGTAGCGAACACCGGGGAGCTGTTTTTT.

This sequence joins TRBV10-3 and TRBJ1-1, with no clear D. Germline V lookup: CDR1 ENHRY, CDR2 SYGVKD. There are 13 residues in the CDR3. V lost 1 base and J 5 bases, leaving 8 bases between the germline ends. The DNA of the CDR3 is TGTGCCATCAGTGAGTTAGTTCTGACTGAAGCTTTCTTT. Translation: CAISELVLTEAFF.

CDR3 bases: TGTGCCAGCAGATGGACAGGGGCCGTCGGTGGCTACACCTTC. Its translation: CASRWTGAVGGYTF. The chain carries TRBV27 and TRBJ1-2; 9 bases align to TRBD1. The CDR3 has 14 amino acids. V was clipped by 6 bases and J by 7 bases; unmatched bases: 9. In germline, CDR1 is MNHEY, CDR2 SMNVEV (reference sequence).